This TCR beta chain stems from a study of cytomegalovirus exposure and HLA in healthy donors. PCR was performed using 60 Vbeta and 13 Jbeta primers. Clones were sequenced by immunoSEQ multiplex PCR, and TCRdb holds only the in-frame ones, with some missing. The profile shows around 220,000 clones, more than 60% of them singletons. This clone was observed a single time. A junction boundary mismatches the germline segment, possibly from a read error. This CDR3 contains 17 residues. Per the germline V gene, CDR1 is LNHNV and CDR2 is YYDKDF (reference sequence). The source material was PBMCs. The chain combines TRBV15 with TRBJ2-3, with D possibly TRBD1 on 5 matching bases. The sequence came from a woman aged 30 to 39 in good health and CMV-seronegative. CDR3 residues: CATSGETARTSTDTQYF. The CDR3 nucleotides read TGTGCCACCAGCGGAGAGACAGCTCGTACTAGCACAGATACGCAGTATTTT.